Below, 17 T cell receptor beta chains from the same sample are listed, as sequenced in a study of monozygotic twins with inflammatory bowel disease. TCRdb reprocessed the 5' RACE reads and reports one entry per CDR3 protein, with no DNA. The table gives more than 120,000 distinct CDR3 sequences; the top ten clones make up approximately 2.5% of it. Input material: blood. These receptors came from a human donor with ulcerative colitis or Crohn's disease, or a healthy co-twin of an affected twin (not recorded which).

The chain has TRBV20-1 and TRBJ1-2. The CDR3 sequence is 15 residues long. The germline V gene encodes CDR1 DFQATT and CDR2 SNEGSKA (reference sequence). CDR3 protein: CSARGLGRGTYGYTF.

The V and J genes are TRBV18 and TRBJ1-1; TCRdb returns TRBD1, unconfirmable since there is no DNA. The CDR3 length is 16 residues. In germline, CDR1 is KGHSH, CDR2 LQKENI. Here the CDR3 reads CASSPRQEEIGTEAFF.

The CDR3 sequence: CASSPPDGAPRWQYF. The chain links TRBV18 to TRBJ2-7; TCRdb gives TRBD1 as the D gene, but with no DNA this cannot be confirmed. CDR1 is KGHSH and CDR2 is LQKENI in the germline V gene. The CDR3 runs 15 residues.

The chain is built from TRBV7-2 and TRBJ2-5. Per the germline V gene, CDR1 is SGHTA and CDR2 is FQGNSA. This CDR3 comprises 14 residues. The CDR3 protein is CASSLGAGEETQYF.

V is TRBV4-3 and J is TRBJ2-6; TCRdb selects TRBD1, and the lack of DNA leaves this call unchecked. Germline V gene data show CDR1 as LGHNA and CDR2 as YSLEER. The CDR3 runs to 16 residues. CDR3 amino acids: CASSQEVQGGSNVLIF.

This chain uses TRBV18 with TRBJ2-7; TCRdb indicates TRBD1, and absent DNA this call remains unverified. Germline CDR1 reads KGHSH; CDR2 reads LQKENI. The CDR3 is 15 amino acids. The CDR3 here is CASSPRRDRVFEQYF.

The chain is built from TRBV5-1 and TRBJ2-2; TCRdb's assignment of TRBD2 cannot be checked, as there is no DNA. The CDR3 totals 16 residues. Germline V gives CDR1 SGHRS, CDR2 YFSETQ. This chain's CDR3 is CASSLGASGGTGELFF.

The chain links TRBV10-3 to TRBJ2-7. The CDR3 is 12 amino acids. The germline CDR1 and CDR2 sequences are ENHRY and SYGVKD. CDR3 amino acids: CAISLANYEQYF.

This rearrangement joins TRBV20-1 to TRBJ2-6. The CDR3 runs 13 residues. Germline V lookup: CDR1 DFQATT, CDR2 SNEGSKA (reference sequence). CDR3 loop: CSAVVSGANVLTF.

V and J are TRBV5-8 and TRBJ1-5. The CDR3 is 17 amino acids. The germline V gene encodes CDR1 SGHTS and CDR2 YDEGEE. The CDR3 spells CASSLSLLLSSNQPQHF. The full variable domain, its missing parts supplied by reference TRBV5-8 and TRBJ1-5, is EAGVTQSPTHLIKTRGQQATLRCSPISGHTSVYWYQQALGLGLQFLLWYDEGEERNRGNFPPRFSGRQFPNYSSELNVNALELEDSALYLCASSLSLLLSSNQPQHFGDGTRLSIL.

J is TRBJ2-7 and V is TRBV20-1; absent DNA, TCRdb's TRBD2 call cannot be checked. CDR3 length equals 13 residues. Germline V CDR1 and CDR2: DFQATT, SNEGSKA (reference sequence). The CDR3 region is CSARRAVVYEQYF.

The chain joins TRBV10-2 to TRBJ2-2; the TCRdb D gene call, TRBD1, has no DNA to confirm it. From germline, CDR1 is WSHSY and CDR2 SAAADI. There are 15 residues in the CDR3. Here the CDR3 reads CASGAGQGPPGELFF.

This sequence joins TRBV9 and TRBJ2-1; TCRdb returns TRBD1, unconfirmable since there is no DNA. CDR1 and CDR2 (germline): SGDLS, YYNGEE. This CDR3 is built from 16 residues. The CDR3 sequence is CASSALPGQGRDEQFF.

This sequence joins TRBV5-1 and TRBJ2-3; TCRdb returns TRBD1, unconfirmable since there is no DNA. This CDR3 has 20 residues. CDR1 is SGHRS, CDR2 YFSETQ, per germline. The CDR3 sequence is CASSLGYGGATQRSTDTQYF.

The chain links TRBV7-2 to TRBJ1-2. Germline V CDR1 and CDR2: SGHTA, FQGNSA. The CDR3 length is 12 residues. This chain's CDR3 is CASSLQQESYTF. The variable domain in full, with the rest retrieved from reference TRBV7-2 and TRBJ1-2, is GAGVSQSPSNKVTEKGKDVELRCDPISGHTALYWYRQSLGQGLEFLIYFQGNSAPDKSGLPSDRFSAERTGGSVSTLTIQRTQQEDSAVYLCASSLQQESYTFGSGTRLTVV.

J is TRBJ2-2 and V is TRBV20-1; lacking DNA, the TRBD2 call made by TCRdb goes unchecked. CDR3 size: 15 residues. Germline values: CDR1 DFQATT, CDR2 SNEGSKA (reference sequence). The CDR3 loop is CSALPGGRGTGELFF.

The chain links TRBV28 to TRBJ2-1; TCRdb's D call of TRBD1 is untestable without DNA. The CDR3 is 13 residues long. The germline CDR1 and CDR2 sequences are MDHEN and SYDVKM. The CDR3 reads CASGPINRDEQFF.